Below are 9 T cell receptor beta chains sequenced from a single sample in a study of blood T cell repertoires in COVID-19. Clones were read by immunoSEQ multiplex PCR, and TCRdb kept only the in-frame ones, dropping some. This repertoire shows 300,000 to 400,000 clones, 85% to 95% found once; its top ten account for less than 4%. The sample taken for sequencing was PBMCs or T cells enriched from blood (not recorded which). Receptor source: a woman aged 25-40 years who had been exposed to COVID-19.

The CDR3 sequence is CASSQTGGLSGYTF. The CDR3 region has the DNA TGCGCCAGCAGCCAGACGGGGGGGCTCAGTGGCTACACCTTC. This chain connects TRBV4-3 to TRBJ1-2; possible D gene TRBD1, 6 bases. CDR1 and CDR2 (germline): LGHNA, YSLEER. This CDR3 comprises 14 residues. Trimming cost V 3 bases and J 7 bases, with 15 bases left between them.

This sequence joins TRBV27 and TRBJ2-7; D is ambiguous. The CDR3 loop spans 13 amino acids. Germline V lookup: CDR1 MNHEY, CDR2 SMNVEV (reference sequence). The V end lost 6 bases, the J end lost 5 bases, and 14 bases lay between the germline ends. CDR3 sequence (DNA): TGTGCCAGCAGCCCTTCCTCGGTCCACGAGCAGTACTTC. Translating gives CASSPSSVHEQYF.

In this sample, this clone turned up a few times. The chain employs TRBV3-1 (or the pseudogene TRBV3-2) and TRBJ1-1; D might be TRBD1 (6 bases). This CDR3 has 13 amino acids. Germline CDR1 and CDR2: LGHDT and YNNKEL (reference sequence). The ends were cut back, 5 bases at V and 7 bases at J, with 14 bases in the middle. CDR3 residues: CASSRGGGIEAFF. DNA for the CDR3: TGTGCCAGCAGCAGGGGGGGAGGGATTGAAGCTTTCTTT.

This clone was counted a few times. V usage is TRBV7-2 and J usage is TRBJ1-1, with D uncertain. Between the trimmed V and J ends, which lost 3 bases and 11 bases, there was a span of 16 bases. From germline, CDR1 is SGHTA and CDR2 FQGNSA. The CDR3 length is 13 residues. Written as DNA, the CDR3 is TGTGCCAGCAGCTTTGGCCGACTCGAATGGGCTTTCTTT. Protein sequence: CASSFGRLEWAFF.

Only a few counts were recorded for this clone. CDR3 sequence: CASSQDRRDRSYEQYF. The CDR3 DNA follows: TGCGCCAGCAGCCAAGATCGGAGGGACAGGTCCTACGAGCAGTACTTC. The rearrangement links TRBV4-1 to TRBJ2-7; 8 bases are shared with TRBD1. Losses at the gene ends were 0 bases for V and 1 base for J; bases not matched to a gene: 5. The CDR3 has 16 residues. The germline V gene has CDR1 MGHRA and CDR2 YSYEKL.

V usage is TRBV5-1 and J usage is TRBJ1-1; D uncertain. The CDR3 contains 15 residues. V was trimmed by 7 bases and J by 0 bases, leaving 16 bases between them. Germline CDR1 reads SGHRS; CDR2 reads YFSETQ. The CDR3 loop reads CASFFESSLNTEAFF. The CDR3 DNA reads as TGCGCCAGCTTCTTCGAGTCTAGTTTGAACACTGAAGCTTTCTTT.

This chain joins TRBV19 and TRBJ1-1; no definite D call. The V gene's germline CDR1 is LNHDA and CDR2 SQIVND (reference sequence). The length of the CDR3 is 13 residues. The V and J ends lost 7 bases and 1 base respectively, with 10 bases between them. The CDR3 spells CASTLGRNTEAFF. The DNA of the CDR3 is TGTGCCAGTACACTCGGGAGGAACACTGAAGCTTTCTTT.

This clone occurred once. The chain employs TRBV24-1 and TRBJ2-6; D gene uncertain. Germline assignment: CDR1 KGHDR and CDR2 SFDVKD. Trimming pared 4 bases from V and 1 base from J, leaving 10 bases between. The CDR3 length is 16 residues. The CDR3 nucleotides are TGTGCCACCAGTGACCGTCACACATCTGGGGCCAACGTCCTGACTTTC. Residues: CATSDRHTSGANVLTF.

The sample holds one count of this clone. This chain links TRBV5-1 with TRBJ1-2; D not certain. V was shortened by 4 bases and J by 8 bases, with 21 bases between the two germline ends. The CDR3 is 15 amino acids. The germline gives CDR1 SGHRS, CDR2 YFSETQ. CDR3 DNA: TGCGCCAGCAGCCCGCTCGACGGGATTGGCTACGGCTACACCTTC. Its translation is CASSPLDGIGYGYTF.